This passage covers 9 T cell receptor beta chains from one sample sequenced in a study of OX40 agonist ivuxolimab in advanced cancers. Sequencing was performed with immunoSEQ multiplex PCR; in TCRdb, only in-frame clones are kept and a portion is missing. This sample has 60,000 or so clones; roughly 84% occur once, and the top ten carry about 2.4%. The sample here was CD4+ or CD8+ T cells sorted from blood, taken in a trial of the OX40 agonist ivuxolimab. The receptors here all came from an adult with an advanced solid tumor such as melanoma, head and neck, liver or kidney cancer.

The CDR3 is CASSIEGDPYNEQFF. In nucleotides, the CDR3 is TGTGCCAGTAGTATAGAGGGGGACCCCTACAATGAGCAGTTCTTC. V gene TRBV19 combines with J gene TRBJ2-1; the D call may be TRBD1 or TRBD2 (5 bases each). Germline-derived CDR1 and CDR2 are LNHDA and SQIVND (reference sequence). Trimming took off 0 bases at V and 2 bases at J, with 8 bases between the two ends. The CDR3 runs 15 residues.

This clone was seen a few times. The chain links TRBV9 to TRBJ2-5; 9 nucleotides match TRBD1. CDR1 is SGDLS and CDR2 is YYNGEE in the germline V gene. The CDR3 is made up of 16 amino acids. V lost 4 bases to trimming and J lost 5 bases; unmatched junction nucleotides: 12. CDR3 in amino acids: CASSPEGGQGYETQYF. The CDR3 coding sequence is TGTGCCAGCAGCCCAGAGGGGGGACAGGGATACGAGACCCAGTACTTC.

The gene calls are TRBV11-2 and TRBJ1-5; no clear D. This CDR3 has 13 amino acids. V lost 1 base and J lost 9, with 10 bases in between. The germline V gene encodes CDR1 SGHAT and CDR2 FQNNGV. The CDR3 nucleotides are TGTGCCAGCAGCTTAGCTAGGGAACGGCCCCAGCATTTT. This sequence encodes CASSLARERPQHF.

This chain connects TRBV7-2 to TRBJ1-6; no reliable D call. Germline CDR1 is SGHTA and CDR2 is FQGNSA. This CDR3 has 16 amino acids. Trimming pared 5 bases from V and 9 bases from J, leaving 20 bases between. The CDR3 is CASSPPQTGKSSPLHF. DNA for the CDR3: TGTGCCAGCAGCCCCCCGCAGACGGGGAAGTCTTCACCCCTCCACTTT. The variable domain in full, with the rest retrieved from reference TRBV7-2 and TRBJ1-6, is GAGVSQSPSNKVTEKGKDVELRCDPISGHTALYWYRQSLGQGLEFLIYFQGNSAPDKSGLPSDRFSAERTGGSVSTLTIQRTQQEDSAVYLCASSPPQTGKSSPLHFGNGTRLTVT.

This sequence joins TRBV19 and TRBJ2-2, with 8 bases identical to TRBD1. The ends lost 5 bases at V and 8 bases at J; junction bases unmatched: 13. The germline V gene has CDR1 LNHDA and CDR2 SQIVND (reference sequence). The CDR3 extends over 16 amino acids. CDR3 coding DNA: TGTGCCAGTAGTCCGCGGACAGGGCTAGGTTCAGGGGAGCTGTTTTTT. Its translation: CASSPRTGLGSGELFF. Looking up the rest from reference TRBV19 and TRBJ2-2 gives the full variable domain: DGGITQSPKYLFRKEGQNVTLSCEQNLNHDAMYWYRQDPGQGLRLIYYSQIVNDFQKGDIAEGYSVSREKKESFPLTVTSAQKNPTAFYLCASSPRTGLGSGELFFGEGSRLTVL.

This clone was detected only a few times. V and J are TRBV18 and TRBJ1-6; D is unclear. The germline V and J ends were trimmed by 2 bases and 9 bases, with 11 bases remaining between them. CDR1 is KGHSH and CDR2 is LQKENI in the germline V gene. This CDR3 is built from 14 residues. The CDR3 sequence: CASSPIGVSSPLHF. CDR3 in DNA: TGTGCCAGCTCACCAATCGGGGTGAGTTCACCCCTCCACTTT. The variable domain in full, with the rest retrieved from reference TRBV18 and TRBJ1-6, is NAGVMQNPRHLVRRRGQEARLRCSPMKGHSHVYWYRQLPEEGLKFMVYLQKENIIDESGMPKERFSAEFPKEGPSILRIQQVVRGDSAAYFCASSPIGVSSPLHFGNGTRLTVT.

The chain carries TRBV12-5 and TRBJ2-1, with TRBD2 identical over 7 bases. Germline assignment: CDR1 LGHNT and CDR2 FRNRAP. The CDR3 has 12 amino acids. V was pared by 4 bases and J by 9 bases, with 3 bases of the junction left unmatched. The CDR3 reads CASGWEGIEQFF. The CDR3 DNA follows: TGTGCTAGTGGTTGGGAGGGAATTGAGCAGTTCTTC.

This clone showed up just a few times. This rearrangement joins TRBV18 to TRBJ1-6, with D unclear. Germline assignment: CDR1 KGHSH and CDR2 LQKENI. This CDR3 contains 14 residues. Trimming pared 0 bases from V and 9 bases from J, leaving 9 bases between. DNA for the CDR3: TGTGCCAGCTCACCACCCCGAGCACGTTCACCCCTCCACTTT. As protein: CASSPPRARSPLHF.

This rearrangement joins TRBV1 to TRBJ1-6. TRBV1 is assigned pseudogene status. There are 21 residues in the CDR3. The CDR3 spells CTSSLHARVLLHGTYNSPLHF. CDR3 nucleotides: TGCACCAGCAGCCTTCACGCGAGGGTTTTATTACACGGGACCTATAATTCACCCCTCCACTTT.